This T cell receptor (beta chain) emerged from a study of long-term antiretroviral therapy in people with HIV. Overall study: Samples from the earliest time points predate the 2015 immediate-ART recommendation by about a decade. Study observations and caveats: Dominance of pre-ART expanded clones persisted, fluctuating and often declining after ART. Despite increasing after ART, diversity remained lower than that of transplant donor controls.

The CDR3 is 16 amino acids. CDR1 is SGHVS and CDR2 is FNYEAQ in the germline V gene. Trimming cost V 3 bases and J 2 bases, with 15 bases left between them. Details on this clone: What it recognizes is unknown.

It was version v3.0 of the immunoSEQ assay that was run at survey level. TCRdb keeps only in-frame clones here, not all; method: immunoSEQ multiplex PCR. This sample has roughly 32,000 clones, with 65% to 90% found just once. The chain uses TRBV7-6 and TRBJ2-3, with D possibly matching TRBD1 (5 bases). The material was unsorted PBMCs, obtained 3.3 years after starting antiretroviral therapy. This receptor was obtained from a young man with HIV. This CDR3 is CASSFGRQPNTDTQYF. In DNA form, the CDR3 reads TGTGCCAGCAGCTTTGGGCGACAGCCGAACACAGATACGCAGTATTTT.